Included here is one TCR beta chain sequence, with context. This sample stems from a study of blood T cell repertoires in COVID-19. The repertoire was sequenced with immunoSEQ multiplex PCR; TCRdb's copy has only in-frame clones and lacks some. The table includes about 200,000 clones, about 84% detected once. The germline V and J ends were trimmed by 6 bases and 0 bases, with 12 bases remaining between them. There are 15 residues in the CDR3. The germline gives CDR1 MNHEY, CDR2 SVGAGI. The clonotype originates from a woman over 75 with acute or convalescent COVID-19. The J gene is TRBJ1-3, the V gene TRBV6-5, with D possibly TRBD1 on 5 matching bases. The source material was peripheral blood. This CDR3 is CASSRQTVSGNTIYF. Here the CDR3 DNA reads TGTGCCAGCAGCCGTCAGACAGTCTCTGGAAACACCATATATTTT.